This TCR beta chain was sequenced for a study of blood T cell repertoires in COVID-19. Study background: The analysed material was cDNA or gDNA that came from T cells, B-cell-depleted T cells, or PBMCs.

Assay: immunoSEQ multiplex PCR; the TCRdb copy retains only in-frame clones and omits some. The sample consists of 75,000 to 100,000 clones, roughly 71% of them appearing once. Trimming took 6 bases from V and 0 from J, leaving 10 bases between them. In germline, CDR1 is SGHRS, CDR2 YFSETQ. CDR3 length equals 14 residues. The clonotype comes from a woman older than 75 with acute or convalescent COVID-19. Sequenced sample: peripheral blood. This chain connects TRBV5-1 to TRBJ1-3, with D hard to call. The CDR3: CASTAGSSGNTIYF. The CDR3 nucleotides read TGCGCCAGCACCGCGGGTAGCTCTGGAAACACCATATATTTT.